This T cell receptor (beta chain) comes out of a study of blood T cell repertoires in COVID-19. Generated by immunoSEQ multiplex PCR, the TCRdb table keeps only in-frame clones and is missing some. The repertoire holds about 100,000 clones, with around nine tenths as singletons. Looked up from germline, CDR1 is MGHRA and CDR2 is YSYEKL. The CDR3 is 16 amino acids. Trimming removed 4 bases from V and 6 bases from J; junction bases left unmatched: 6. The sequenced sample consisted of peripheral blood. The TCR originated in a human donor in a cohort sampled during active COVID-19. The chain carries TRBV4-1 and TRBJ2-7; 16 nucleotides agree with TRBD2. CDR3 in amino acids: CASSRRGLAGGGEQYF. The CDR3 nucleotides are TGCGCCAGCAGCCGACGGGGACTAGCGGGAGGGGGCGAGCAGTACTTC.